This T cell receptor (beta chain) emerged from a study of blood T cells in healthy people across ages. Study findings and constraints: Unsorted PBMCs ruled out conclusive naive versus antigen-experienced comparison.

This clonotype was seen only a few times. The antigen is unknown. Germline V gene data show CDR1 as SGHTS and CDR2 as YDEGEE. The J segment lost 6 bases and the V segment lost 6 bases, leaving 7 bases of the junction unmatched. CDR3 length: 13 residues. Alongside a J-beta primer mix, a sample-barcoded 5' primer served in a second PCR lasting 7 to 11 cycles. Each CDR3 protein is one row after TCRdb ran MiXCR on the 5' RACE reads. This repertoire shows 660,000 or so distinct CDR3 sequences, about 54% found once; its top ten account for over 30%. The authors drew around 9.3 milliliters of peripheral blood from each donor. RNA extraction gave at least 5 micrograms of total RNA per sample.

This chain links TRBV5-8 with TRBJ2-7; the match to TRBD1 covers 9 bases. The source of this sequence is a man in his 60s in good health. Material for sequencing was blood. CDR3 DNA: TGTGCCAGCACCGGGACAGGGAGAGGCGAGCAGTACTTC. Translated, it gives CASTGTGRGEQYF.